What follows are 9 T cell receptor beta chains derived from one specimen sequenced in a study of blood T cell repertoires in COVID-19. TCRdb's table, derived via immunoSEQ multiplex PCR, lists solely in-frame clones and lacks some. The sample has approximately 210,000 clones; around 88% are singletons. The material sequenced was PBMCs or T cells enriched from blood (not recorded which). Source of these receptors: a woman between 45 and 60 years old with acute COVID-19.

This chain connects TRBV4-3 to TRBJ2-7; D is possibly TRBD2 (5 bases). Germline values: CDR1 LGHNA, CDR2 YSLEER. The CDR3 has 13 residues. V gave up 1 base and J gave up 6 bases, with 10 bases separating them. CDR3 DNA sequence: TGCGCCAGCAGCCAAGTCTTGAGGGTCGAGCAGTACTTC. It encodes CASSQVLRVEQYF.

The V gene is TRBV15, the J gene TRBJ2-1; TRBD2 aligns across 8 bases. J gave up 8 bases and V 2 bases, and 8 bases lay outside the gene matches. The CDR3 loop spans 15 amino acids. Per the germline V gene, CDR1 is LNHNV and CDR2 is YYDKDF (reference sequence). CDR3 nucleotides: TGTGCCACCAGCAGACCGGGGACTAGTATCTATGAGCAGTTCTTC. Translating gives CATSRPGTSIYEQFF.

The chain employs TRBV27 and TRBJ2-1, with a possible D match to TRBD2 (6 bases). The CDR3 has 15 amino acids. The germline CDR1 and CDR2 sequences are MNHEY and SMNVEV (reference sequence). V gave up 10 bases and J gave up 1 base, with 17 bases separating them. The CDR3 loop reads CATRRRVESYNEQFF. Written as DNA, the CDR3 is TGTGCCACTCGGAGGAGGGTAGAGTCCTACAATGAGCAGTTCTTC.

V usage is TRBV3-1 (or the pseudogene TRBV3-2) and J usage is TRBJ2-1; D possibly corresponds to TRBD2 (6 bases). The CDR3 runs 16 residues. Trimming pared 0 bases from V and 5 bases from J, leaving 14 bases between. Per germline, CDR1 LGHDT and CDR2 YNNKEL (reference sequence). The CDR3 loop reads CASSQEVVGGDNEQFF. The CDR3, as DNA: TGTGCCAGCAGCCAAGAGGTCGTGGGAGGAGACAATGAGCAGTTCTTC.

Only one count was recorded for this clone. This rearrangement joins TRBV19 to TRBJ1-2; D gene ambiguous. Germline values: CDR1 LNHDA, CDR2 SQIVND (reference sequence). CDR3 size: 15 residues. The germline V and J ends were trimmed by 5 bases and 2 bases, with 15 bases remaining between them. The chain's CDR3 is CASSPGSKRNYGYTF. CDR3 DNA: TGTGCCAGTAGTCCGGGGAGTAAACGGAACTATGGCTACACCTTC.

V and J are TRBV15 and TRBJ2-7, with 7 bases that match TRBD1. Trimming took 1 base from V and 4 from J; bases not matched to a gene: 4. From germline, CDR1 is LNHNV and CDR2 YYDKDF (reference sequence). There are 14 residues in the CDR3. In nucleotides, the CDR3 is TGTGCCACCAGCAGAGCTCAGGGGGTATACGAGCAGTACTTC. This codes for CATSRAQGVYEQYF.

This clone has only one observation. The J gene is TRBJ2-1, the V gene TRBV5-1; TRBD2 matches 9 bases. After removal of 3 bases from V and 5 bases from J, the junction contained 6 bases not matched to a gene. Germline CDR1 SGHRS, CDR2 YFSETQ. This CDR3 has 15 residues. This chain's CDR3 is CASSSLAGTNNEQFF. CDR3 nucleotide sequence: TGCGCCAGCAGCTCACTAGCGGGTACCAACAATGAGCAGTTCTTC.

The chain links TRBV4-1 to TRBJ2-3; D unresolved. Germline lookup yields CDR1 MGHRA and CDR2 YSYEKL. V lost 0 bases to trimming and J lost 0 bases, with 10 bases between them. The CDR3 contains 16 residues. This chain's CDR3 is CASSQEASPSTDTQYF. The CDR3 coding sequence is TGCGCCAGCAGCCAAGAGGCCAGTCCTAGCACAGATACGCAGTATTTT.

The V and J genes are TRBV10-3 and TRBJ1-3; D possibly corresponds to TRBD1 (5 bases). Per germline, CDR1 ENHRY and CDR2 SYGVKD. The CDR3 covers 15 residues. The V gene lost 4 bases and the J gene lost 8 bases, with 18 bases spanning the gap. The CDR3 is CAISGLAGEAYTIYF. CDR3 nucleotides: TGTGCCATCAGTGGGCTGGCGGGGGAAGCCTACACCATATATTTT.